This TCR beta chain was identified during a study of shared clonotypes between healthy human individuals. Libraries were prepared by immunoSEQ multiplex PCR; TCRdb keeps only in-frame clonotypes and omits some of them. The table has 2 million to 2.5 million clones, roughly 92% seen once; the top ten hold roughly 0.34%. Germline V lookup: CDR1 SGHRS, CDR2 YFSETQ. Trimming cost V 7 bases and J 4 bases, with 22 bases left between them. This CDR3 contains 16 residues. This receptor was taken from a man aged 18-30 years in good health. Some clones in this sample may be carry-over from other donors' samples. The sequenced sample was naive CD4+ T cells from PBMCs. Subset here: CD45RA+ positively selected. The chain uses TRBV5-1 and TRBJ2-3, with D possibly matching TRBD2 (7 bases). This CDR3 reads CASAWGLAEGADTQYF. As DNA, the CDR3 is TGCGCCAGCGCTTGGGGGCTAGCGGAGGGAGCAGATACGCAGTATTTT.